The present T cell receptor beta chain was sequenced within a study of cytomegalovirus exposure and HLA in healthy donors. Notes on the study in general: Evidence from a later analysis indicated that most CMV-associated TCR beta chains looked HLA-restricted. Three CMV-associated chains proved CMV antigen-specific in vitro. Certain sequence variants were highly shared and formed a cluster, and this cluster was likely a sequencing artifact.

Both 60 Vbeta primers and 13 Jbeta primers went into the PCR. TCRdb's table, derived via immunoSEQ multiplex PCR, lists solely in-frame clones and lacks some. Here the sample spans about 31,000 clones, more than 60% being singletons. CDR1 SNHLY and CDR2 FYNNEI come from the germline V gene. Trimming shortened V by 8 bases and J by 4 bases, and 14 bases separated the two germline ends. This CDR3 is 13 amino acids long. Of note for this clone: As yet, its antigen is unknown.

This TCR was sampled from a man in his fifties or sixties in good health and CMV-seropositive. What was sequenced was PBMCs. This rearrangement joins TRBV2 to TRBJ2-5, with a possible D match to TRBD1 (6 bases). The CDR3 coding sequence is TGTGCCAGCCAAGTAGTCAGGGGAGAGACCCAGTACTTC. Residues: CASQVVRGETQYF.